This passage covers 10 T cell receptor beta chains from one sample sequenced in a study of cytomegalovirus exposure and HLA in healthy donors. The PCR contained 60 Vbeta and 13 Jbeta primers. The repertoire was sequenced with immunoSEQ multiplex PCR; TCRdb's copy has only in-frame clones and lacks some. This sample has about 140,000 clones, with 76% found just once. Sequenced input: PBMCs. These TCRs come from a man aged 40-50 years in good health and CMV-seronegative.

This sequence joins TRBV5-3 and TRBJ2-1; 10 positions agree with TRBD2. TRBV5-3 is known as an ORF, though its function is uncertain. This CDR3 has 18 amino acids. V gave up 0 bases and J gave up 5 bases; unmatched junction bases: 11. CDR3 bases: TGTGCCAGAAGCTTGGCCGCTAGCGGGAGCAAATATCACAATGAGCAGTTCTTC. It encodes CARSLAASGSKYHNEQFF.

A few counts support this clone. The chain recombines TRBV14 with TRBJ1-4; 7 bases are shared with TRBD1. The CDR3 sequence is 17 residues long. Germline V gene lookup returns CDR1 SGHDN and CDR2 FVKESK. V trimming: 1 base; J trimming: 3 bases; junction bases outside the gene matches: 8. This CDR3 reads CASSQVRGPAANEKLFF. Written as DNA, the CDR3 is TGTGCCAGCAGCCAAGTTAGGGGGCCCGCGGCTAATGAAAAACTGTTTTTT.

The gene calls are TRBV10-3 and TRBJ2-7; TRBD1 aligns across 9 bases. The CDR3 consists of 16 residues. CDR1 and CDR2 from the germline V gene are ENHRY and SYGVKD. The V gene end was trimmed by 0 bases and the J gene end by 5 bases; junction bases not matched to a gene: 8. The CDR3 DNA sequence: TGTGCCATCAGTGAGTCGTCGACAGGGGGTTTCAACGAGCAGTACTTC. Protein: CAISESSTGGFNEQYF.

Of note for this clone: The conserved final phenylalanine or tryptophan is absent from the CDR3, which likely points to a read error. Because the CDR3's place on the DNA is in doubt, the DNA is left out and the CDR3 is given as listed by TCRdb. The chain employs TRBV6-6 and TRBJ2-7; the D segment call TRBD1 is taken from the table without a DNA check. Germline-derived CDR1 and CDR2 are MNHNY and SVGAGI (reference sequence). The CDR3 spans 13 residues, counting both ends. This chain's CDR3 is CASSYSVMGPLVS.

In DNA form, the CDR3 reads TGTGCCAGCAGTTTAAGCCCCGAGAACACCGGGGAGCTGTTTTTT. It specifies CASSLSPENTGELFF. The rearrangement uses TRBV27 and TRBJ2-2; D not resolved. The CDR3 loop spans 15 amino acids. The V gene's germline CDR1 is MNHEY and CDR2 SMNVEV (reference sequence). V was clipped by 2 bases and J by 1 base, with 8 bases between them.

The CDR3 DNA follows: TGTGCCAGCAGCTTCGCCGGGACTAGCAACCGAGATACGCAGTATTTT. It yields the protein CASSFAGTSNRDTQYF. The chain has TRBV7-2 and TRBJ2-3, with 9 bases that match TRBD2. Unmatched junction bases numbered 9, after V lost 3 bases and J lost 5 bases. CDR3 length: 16 residues. Germline V gene data show CDR1 as SGHTA and CDR2 as FQGNSA.

The chain employs TRBV6-5 and TRBJ2-7; the match to TRBD2 covers 7 bases. The germline CDR1 and CDR2 sequences are MNHEY and SVGAGI. This CDR3 contains 14 residues. With V trimmed by 6 bases and J by 4 bases, 9 bases remained unmatched. The CDR3 region has the DNA TGTGCCAGCAGCGCCACAGCGGGGAAGTACGAGCAGTACTTC. Its translation is CASSATAGKYEQYF.

The chain employs TRBV7-9 and TRBJ1-4, with D possibly matching TRBD1 (6 bases). The CDR3 is 15 residues long. Germline V CDR1 and CDR2: SEHNR, FQNEAQ (reference sequence). Trimming took 1 base from V and 10 from J, leaving 16 bases between them. CDR3 in amino acids: CASSLDGGHYGKLFF. The DNA of the CDR3 is TGTGCCAGCAGCTTAGACGGGGGGCACTATGGAAAACTGTTTTTT.

This clone was counted between two and nine times. V is TRBV10-1 and J is TRBJ2-2, with 8 bases that match TRBD1. The germline CDR1 and CDR2 sequences are WNHNN and SYGVQD (reference sequence). V dropped 9 bases and J dropped 0; count of bases not matched to a gene: 3. CDR3 length equals 14 residues. CDR3 DNA sequence: TGCGCCAGTAGGGGACAGGCGAACACCGGGGAGCTGTTTTTT. This sequence encodes CASRGQANTGELFF.

The chain recombines TRBV27 with TRBJ2-7, with 9 bases identical to TRBD2. The CDR3 sequence is 13 residues long. Germline V lookup: CDR1 MNHEY, CDR2 SMNVEV (reference sequence). The V segment lost 6 bases and the J segment 7 bases; nucleotides outside the gene matches: 7. The CDR3 sequence is CASRAGGPREQYF. The CDR3 DNA reads as TGTGCCAGCAGGGCGGGAGGGCCGCGGGAGCAGTACTTC.